This TCR beta chain emerged from a study of graft-versus-host responses after intestinal transplantation. Data came from immunoSEQ multiplex PCR; TCRdb stores just in-frame clones and leaves some out. The profile covers under 15,000 clones, with approximately 35% appearing a single time and about 3.2% taken by the ten largest. This CDR3 comprises 15 residues. V gave up 3 bases and J gave up 1 base, with 13 bases separating them. The germline V gene has CDR1 MDHEN and CDR2 SYDVKM. CFSE-labeled responder cells (around 200,000) were plated with around 200,000 irradiated, violet-dye-labeled stimulator cells. Only a few counts were recorded for this clone.

This clonotype was obtained from a human patient who received an intestinal transplant. This specimen consisted of alloreactive CD8+ T cells from a mixed lymphocyte reaction culture, obtained before intestinal transplant. Subset here: CFSE-low proliferating T cells sorted from roughly six-day pre-transplant mixed lymphocyte reaction (GvH or HvG direction). This rearrangement joins TRBV28 to TRBJ2-7, with a tentative D call TRBD1 (6 bases). DNA for the CDR3: TGTGCCAGCAGTTTGACAGGCTCCCGTTCCTACGAGCAGTACTTC. Its translation: CASSLTGSRSYEQYF. Looking up the rest from reference TRBV28 and TRBJ2-7 gives the full variable domain: DVKVTQSSRYLVKRTGEKVFLECVQDMDHENMFWYRQDPGLGLRLIYFSYDVKMKEKGDIPEGYSVSREKKERFSLILESASTNQTSMYLCASSLTGSRSYEQYFGPGTRLTVT.